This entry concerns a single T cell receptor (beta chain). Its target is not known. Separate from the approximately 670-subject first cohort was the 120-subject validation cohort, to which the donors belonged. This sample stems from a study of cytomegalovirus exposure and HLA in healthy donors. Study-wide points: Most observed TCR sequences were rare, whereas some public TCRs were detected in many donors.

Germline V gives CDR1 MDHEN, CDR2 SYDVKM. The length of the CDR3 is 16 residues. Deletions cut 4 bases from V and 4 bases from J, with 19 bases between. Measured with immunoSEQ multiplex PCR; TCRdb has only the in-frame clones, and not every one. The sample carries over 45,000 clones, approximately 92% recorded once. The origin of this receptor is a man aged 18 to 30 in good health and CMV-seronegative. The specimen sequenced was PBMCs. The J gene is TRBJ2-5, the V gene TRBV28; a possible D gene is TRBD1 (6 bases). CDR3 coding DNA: TGTGCCAGCAGTTCCGGGGAACAGGGTGGGGCAGAGACCCAGTACTTC. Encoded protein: CASSSGEQGGAETQYF.